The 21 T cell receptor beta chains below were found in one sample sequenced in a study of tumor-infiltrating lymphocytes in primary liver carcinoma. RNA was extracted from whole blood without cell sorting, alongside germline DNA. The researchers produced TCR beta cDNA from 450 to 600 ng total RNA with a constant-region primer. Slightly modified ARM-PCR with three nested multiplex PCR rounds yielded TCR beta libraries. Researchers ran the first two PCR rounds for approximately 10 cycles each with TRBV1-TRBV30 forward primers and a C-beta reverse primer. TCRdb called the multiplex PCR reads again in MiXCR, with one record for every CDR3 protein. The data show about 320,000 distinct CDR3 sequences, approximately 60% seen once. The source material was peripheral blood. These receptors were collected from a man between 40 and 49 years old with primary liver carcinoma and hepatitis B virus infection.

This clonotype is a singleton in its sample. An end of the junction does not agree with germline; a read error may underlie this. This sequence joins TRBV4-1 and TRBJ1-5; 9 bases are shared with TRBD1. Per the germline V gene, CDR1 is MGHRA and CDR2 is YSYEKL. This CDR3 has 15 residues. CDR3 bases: TGCGCCAGCAGCCTAGAGACAGGGGGTAATCAGCCCCAGCAATTT. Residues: CASSLETGGNQPQQF.

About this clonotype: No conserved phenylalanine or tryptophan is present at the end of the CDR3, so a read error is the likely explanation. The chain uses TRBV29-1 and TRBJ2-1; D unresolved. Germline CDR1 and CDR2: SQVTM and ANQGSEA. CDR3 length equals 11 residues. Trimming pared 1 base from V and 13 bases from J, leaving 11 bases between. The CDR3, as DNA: TGCAGCGTTGAAGGCTTCGGGTACCAGTTCTCC. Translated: CSVEGFGYQFS.

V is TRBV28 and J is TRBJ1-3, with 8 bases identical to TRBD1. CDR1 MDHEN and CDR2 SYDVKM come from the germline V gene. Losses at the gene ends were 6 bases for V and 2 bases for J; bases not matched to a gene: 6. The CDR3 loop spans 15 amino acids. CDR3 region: CASRGDRTTGNTIYF. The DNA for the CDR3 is TGTGCCAGCAGGGGGGACAGGACCACTGGAAACACCATATATTTT.

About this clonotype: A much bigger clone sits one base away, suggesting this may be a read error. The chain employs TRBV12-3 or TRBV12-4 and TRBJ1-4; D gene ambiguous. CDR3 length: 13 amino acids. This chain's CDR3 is CTSRLTGNEKLFF. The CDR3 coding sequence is TGTACCAGCAGACTCACGGGTAATGAAAAACTGTTTTTT.

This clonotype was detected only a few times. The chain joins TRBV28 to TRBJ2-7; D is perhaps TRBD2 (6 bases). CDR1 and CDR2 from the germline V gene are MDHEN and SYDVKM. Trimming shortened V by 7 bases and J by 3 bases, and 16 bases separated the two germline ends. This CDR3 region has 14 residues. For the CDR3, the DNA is TGTGCCAGCACTCCGATGGAGGGGTTCTACGAGCAGTACTTC. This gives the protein CASTPMEGFYEQYF.

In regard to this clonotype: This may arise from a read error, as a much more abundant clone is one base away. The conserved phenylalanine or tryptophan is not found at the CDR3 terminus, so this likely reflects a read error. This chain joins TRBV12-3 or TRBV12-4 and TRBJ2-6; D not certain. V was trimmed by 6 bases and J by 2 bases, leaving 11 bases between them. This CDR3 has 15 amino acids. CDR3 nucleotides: TGTGCCAGCAGACGACTGCTTGCTGGGGCCAACGTCCTGACTTTA. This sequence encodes CASRRLLAGANVLTL.

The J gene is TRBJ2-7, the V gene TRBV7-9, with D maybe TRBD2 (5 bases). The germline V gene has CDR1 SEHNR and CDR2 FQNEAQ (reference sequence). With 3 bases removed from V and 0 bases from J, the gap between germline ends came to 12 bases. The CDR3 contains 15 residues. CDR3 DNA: TGTGCCAGCAGCTTTTCGGGATCCAACTCCTACGAGCAGTACTTC. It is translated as CASSFSGSNSYEQYF.

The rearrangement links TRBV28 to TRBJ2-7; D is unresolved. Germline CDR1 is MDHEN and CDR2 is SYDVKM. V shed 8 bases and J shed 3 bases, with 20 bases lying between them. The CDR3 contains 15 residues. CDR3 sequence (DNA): TGTGCCAGCGGCCCCCACCAGGTATTAGGCTACGAGCAGTACTTC. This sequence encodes CASGPHQVLGYEQYF.

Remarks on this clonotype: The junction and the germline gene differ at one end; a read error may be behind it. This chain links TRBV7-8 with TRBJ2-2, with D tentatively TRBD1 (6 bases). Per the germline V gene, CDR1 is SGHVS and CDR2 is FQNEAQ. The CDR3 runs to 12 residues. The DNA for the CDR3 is TGTGCCAGAAGCTTGGACAGATGGGAGCTGTTTTTT. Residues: CARSLDRWELFF. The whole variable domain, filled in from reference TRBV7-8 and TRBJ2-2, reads GAGVSQSPRYKVAKRGQDVALRCDPISGHVSLFWYQQALGQGPEFLTYFQNEAQLDKSGLPSDRFFAERPEGSVSTLKIQRTQQEDSAVYLCARSLDRWELFFGEGSRLTVL.

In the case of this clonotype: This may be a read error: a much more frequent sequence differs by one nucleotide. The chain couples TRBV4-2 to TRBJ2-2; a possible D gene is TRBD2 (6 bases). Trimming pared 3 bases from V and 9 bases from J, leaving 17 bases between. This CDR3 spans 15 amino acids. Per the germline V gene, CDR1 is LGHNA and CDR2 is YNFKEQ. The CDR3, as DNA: TGTGCCAGCAGCCACATGACTAGAGATGTGAGGGAGCTGTTTTTT. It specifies CASSHMTRDVRELFF.

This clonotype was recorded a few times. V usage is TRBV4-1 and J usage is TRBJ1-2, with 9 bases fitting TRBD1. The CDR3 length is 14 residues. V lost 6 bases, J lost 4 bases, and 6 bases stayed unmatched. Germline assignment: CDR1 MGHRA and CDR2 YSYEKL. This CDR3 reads CASSPDRGSYGYTF. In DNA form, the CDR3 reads TGCGCCAGCAGTCCGGACAGGGGCAGCTATGGCTACACCTTC.

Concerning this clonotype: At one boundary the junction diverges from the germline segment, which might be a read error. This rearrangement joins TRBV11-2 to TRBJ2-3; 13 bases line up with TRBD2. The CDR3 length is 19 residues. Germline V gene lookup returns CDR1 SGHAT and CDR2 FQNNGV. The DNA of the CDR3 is TGTGCCAGCAGCCCGAAGGGACTAGCGGGAAGGACGAGCACGGATACGCAGTATTTT. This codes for CASSPKGLAGRTSTDTQYF.

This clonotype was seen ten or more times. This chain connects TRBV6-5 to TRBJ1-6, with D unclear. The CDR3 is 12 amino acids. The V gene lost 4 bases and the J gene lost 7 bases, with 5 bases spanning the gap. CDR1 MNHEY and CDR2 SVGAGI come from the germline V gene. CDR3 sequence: CASSFQNSPLHF. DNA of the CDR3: TGTGCCAGCAGTTTCCAGAATTCACCCCTCCACTTT.

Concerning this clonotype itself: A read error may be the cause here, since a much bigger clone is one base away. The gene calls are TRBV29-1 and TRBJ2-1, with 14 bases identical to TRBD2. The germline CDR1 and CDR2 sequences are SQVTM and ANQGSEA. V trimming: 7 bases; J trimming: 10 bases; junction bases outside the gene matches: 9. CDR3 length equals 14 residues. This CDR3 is CSAGGLAGAGEQFF. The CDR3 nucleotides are TGCAGCGCCGGGGGACTAGCGGGAGCGGGAGAGCAGTTCTTC.

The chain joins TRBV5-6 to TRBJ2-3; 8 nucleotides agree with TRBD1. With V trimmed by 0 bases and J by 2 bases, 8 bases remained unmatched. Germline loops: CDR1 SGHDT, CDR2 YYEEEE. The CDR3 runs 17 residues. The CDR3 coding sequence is TGTGCCAGCAGCTTGGCCGGGACAGGCCCGGACACAGATACGCAGTATTTT. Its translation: CASSLAGTGPDTDTQYF.

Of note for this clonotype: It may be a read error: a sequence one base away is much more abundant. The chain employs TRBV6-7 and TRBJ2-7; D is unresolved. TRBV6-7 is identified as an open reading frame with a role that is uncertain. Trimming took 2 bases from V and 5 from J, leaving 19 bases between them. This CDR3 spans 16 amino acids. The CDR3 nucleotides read TGTGCCAGCAGTTACGGAAAGAACAATACAGACCACGAGCAGTACTTC. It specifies CASSYGKNNTDHEQYF.

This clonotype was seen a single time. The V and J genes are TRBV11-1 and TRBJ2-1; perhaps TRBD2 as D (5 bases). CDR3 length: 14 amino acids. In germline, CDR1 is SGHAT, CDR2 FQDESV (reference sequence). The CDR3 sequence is CVISNGFLRDEQFF. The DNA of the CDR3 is TGTGTCATCTCGAACGGCTTTTTGAGGGATGAGCAGTTCTTC.

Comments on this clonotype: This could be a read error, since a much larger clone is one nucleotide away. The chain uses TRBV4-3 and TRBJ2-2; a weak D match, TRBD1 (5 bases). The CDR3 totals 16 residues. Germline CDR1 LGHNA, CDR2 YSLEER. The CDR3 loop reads CAGSQVWQGIGGELFF. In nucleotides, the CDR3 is TGCGCCGGCAGCCAAGTCTGGCAGGGAATAGGCGGGGAGCTGTTTTTT.

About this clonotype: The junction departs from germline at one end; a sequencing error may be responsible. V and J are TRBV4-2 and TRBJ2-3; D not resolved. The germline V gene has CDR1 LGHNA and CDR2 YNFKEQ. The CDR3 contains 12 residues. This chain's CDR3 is CTSSFITYTQYF. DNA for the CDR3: TGTACCAGCAGCTTCATCACATATACGCAGTATTTT.

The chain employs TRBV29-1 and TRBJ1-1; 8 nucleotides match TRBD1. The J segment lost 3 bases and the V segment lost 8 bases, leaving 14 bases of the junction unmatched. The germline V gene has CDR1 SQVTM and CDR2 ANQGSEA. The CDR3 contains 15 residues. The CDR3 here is CSLAGGWGMDTEAFF. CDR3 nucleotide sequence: TGCAGCCTTGCAGGGGGCTGGGGCATGGACACTGAAGCTTTCTTT.

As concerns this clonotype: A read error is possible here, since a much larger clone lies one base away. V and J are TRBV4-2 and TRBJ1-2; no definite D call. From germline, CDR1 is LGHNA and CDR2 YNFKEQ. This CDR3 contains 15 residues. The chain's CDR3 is CASSQEEGFLYGYIF. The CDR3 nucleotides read TGTGCCAGCAGCCAAGAAGAGGGATTTCTCTATGGCTACATCTTC.